This T cell receptor (beta chain) was observed in a study of OX40 agonist ivuxolimab in advanced cancers. The overall study: Partial responses were achieved by three patients: one hepatocellular carcinoma, two cutaneous melanoma.

V shed 3 bases, J shed 7 bases, and the junction held 5 bases outside the gene matches. The CDR3 is 15 amino acids. Per the germline V gene, CDR1 is KGHSH and CDR2 is LQKENI. Clones were sequenced by immunoSEQ multiplex PCR, and TCRdb holds only the in-frame ones, with some missing. This table holds some 85,000 clones, about 88% found once. People who had autoimmune disease history or systemic immunosuppression were excluded. Study observations and caveats: Dose levels from 0.1 to 3.0 mg/kg saw CD4+ and CD8+ blood T cells expand clonally by week 6. Which antigen the expanded peripheral T cells recognized is unknown.

On this clone itself: The antigen is not known.

The rearrangement joins TRBV18 to TRBJ2-1, with 11 bases lining up with TRBD1. This TCR was recovered from an adult with an advanced solid tumor such as melanoma, head and neck, liver or kidney cancer. The sequencing here drew on CD4+ or CD8+ T cells sorted from blood, taken in a trial of the OX40 agonist ivuxolimab. The CDR3 sequence is CASSPTGTGGNEQFF. The CDR3 nucleotides are TGTGCCAGCTCACCGACCGGGACAGGGGGTAATGAGCAGTTCTTC.